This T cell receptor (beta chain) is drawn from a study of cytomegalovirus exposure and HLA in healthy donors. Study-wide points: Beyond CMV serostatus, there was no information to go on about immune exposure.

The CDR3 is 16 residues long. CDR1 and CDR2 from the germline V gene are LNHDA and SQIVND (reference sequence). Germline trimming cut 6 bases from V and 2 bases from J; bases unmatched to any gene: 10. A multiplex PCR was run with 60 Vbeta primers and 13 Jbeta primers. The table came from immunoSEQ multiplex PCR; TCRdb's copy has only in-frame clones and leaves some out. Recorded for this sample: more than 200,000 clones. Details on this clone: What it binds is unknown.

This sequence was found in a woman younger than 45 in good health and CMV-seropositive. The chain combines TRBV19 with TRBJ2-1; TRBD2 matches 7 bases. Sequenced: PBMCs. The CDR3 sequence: CASSLRWAGAYNEQFF. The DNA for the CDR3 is TGTGCCAGTAGCCTCCGGTGGGCGGGGGCCTACAATGAGCAGTTCTTC.